Presented here are 30 T cell receptor beta chains from one specimen sequenced in a study of T-cell reconstitution after alpha-beta-depleted transplantation in children. TCRbeta library construction was performed incorporating unique molecular identifiers. In TCRdb, the PCR reads were re-called with MiXCR into one record per CDR3 protein. The sample has 700,000 to 850,000 distinct CDR3 sequences, 16% seen once; the top ten hold 5%. The material was PBMCs, mostly from graft donor cells, obtained 360 days after TCRalphabeta/CD19-depleted stem cell transplant. These receptors all stem from a male patient aged 10-17 years who had a stem cell transplant for acute lymphoblastic leukemia, so the T cells may come from the graft donor.

This clonotype has only a few counts. The rearrangement links TRBV20-1 to TRBJ2-1; D might be TRBD2 (5 bases). Germline CDR1 and CDR2: DFQATT and SNEGSKA (reference sequence). Trimming took off 3 bases at V and 1 base at J, with 10 bases between the two ends. The CDR3 has 14 amino acids. CDR3 protein: CSARAEASYNEQFF. The CDR3 region has the DNA TGCAGTGCTAGGGCGGAGGCTTCCTACAATGAGCAGTTCTTC.

V is TRBV14 and J is TRBJ2-1; TRBD2 might be the D (6 bases). The CDR3 spans 17 residues. Trimming removed 3 bases at V and 8 bases at J, with 23 bases between. Germline CDR1 is SGHDN and CDR2 is FVKESK. The CDR3 nucleotides are TGTGCCAGCAGCCATATCGGCCGCGGGACTTCTACCTATGAGCAGTTCTTC. It is translated as CASSHIGRGTSTYEQFF.

This clonotype was recorded a few times. In nucleotides, the CDR3 is TGTGCCAGCAGCCGCCTAGGACCGCCGGGCGGCGAGCAGTACTTC. This codes for CASSRLGPPGGEQYF. This rearrangement joins TRBV12-3 or TRBV12-4 to TRBJ2-7; D not resolved. The germline V and J ends were trimmed by 6 bases and 6 bases, with 21 bases remaining between them. This CDR3 contains 15 residues.

The gene calls are TRBV7-6 and TRBJ2-1; 8 nucleotides align to TRBD1. Germline V CDR1 and CDR2: SGHVS, FNYEAQ. Losses at the gene ends were 0 bases for V and 8 bases for J; bases not matched to a gene: 9. CDR3 length equals 16 residues. The CDR3 region is CASSLAGQGMGYEQFF. Written as DNA, the CDR3 is TGTGCCAGCAGCTTAGCCGGACAGGGTATGGGATATGAGCAGTTCTTC.

At least ten counts were recorded for this clonotype. The chain recombines TRBV6-5 with TRBJ2-7; D is unresolved. V shed 2 bases and J shed 3 bases, with 8 bases lying between them. CDR3 length equals 13 residues. Germline V lookup: CDR1 MNHEY, CDR2 SVGAGI. CDR3 coding DNA: TGTGCCAGCAGTTACCCTAACAGCTACGAGCAGTACTTC. It translates to CASSYPNSYEQYF.

The chain links TRBV12-3 or TRBV12-4 to TRBJ2-7, with 9 bases aligning to TRBD2. This CDR3 contains 15 residues. After removal of 3 bases from V and 1 base from J, the junction contained 4 bases not matched to a gene. The DNA for the CDR3 is TGTGCCAGCAGTTTCACAGCGGGAGGTTCCTACGAGCAGTACTTC. It is translated as CASSFTAGGSYEQYF.

Many counts were recorded for this clonotype. This chain uses TRBV5-1 with TRBJ2-7; TRBD1 agrees at 10 bases. CDR1 SGHRS and CDR2 YFSETQ come from the germline V gene. V shed 4 bases, J shed 2 bases, and the junction held 3 bases outside the gene matches. This CDR3 is built from 14 residues. DNA of the CDR3: TGCGCCAGCAGCACCGGACAGGGGGCCTACGAGCAGTACTTC. Amino acid sequence: CASSTGQGAYEQYF.

This clonotype appeared once. The chain is built from TRBV7-8 and TRBJ2-1; possible D gene TRBD1, 6 bases. The V gene lost 4 bases and the J gene lost 1 base, with 11 bases spanning the gap. The germline CDR1 and CDR2 sequences are SGHVS and FQNEAQ. This CDR3 comprises 15 residues. This chain's CDR3 is CASSWTATSYNEQFF. In DNA form, the CDR3 reads TGTGCCAGCAGCTGGACAGCTACATCCTACAATGAGCAGTTCTTC.

The table lists this clonotype with many counts. The chain recombines TRBV4-2 with TRBJ2-1; D remains ambiguous. V lost 0 bases to trimming and J lost 4 bases, with 16 bases between them. The CDR3 is made up of 17 amino acids. Looked up from germline, CDR1 is LGHNA and CDR2 is YNFKEQ. In DNA form, the CDR3 reads TGTGCCAGCAGCCAAGAAGGTAGCCCCTTTGGGTACAATGAGCAGTTCTTC. The encoded protein is CASSQEGSPFGYNEQFF.

J is TRBJ2-7 and V is TRBV10-3, with 7 bases identical to TRBD1. The CDR3 spans 14 residues. J lost 4 bases, V lost 4 bases, and 7 bases had no gene match. The germline V gene encodes CDR1 ENHRY and CDR2 SYGVKD. CDR3 sequence: CAISVGTAPYEQYF. In DNA form, the CDR3 reads TGTGCCATCAGTGTCGGGACAGCCCCTTACGAGCAGTACTTC.

This chain joins TRBV12-5 and TRBJ2-1, with D unresolved. In germline, CDR1 is LGHNT, CDR2 FRNRAP. This CDR3 has 17 residues. V was pared by 0 bases and J by 5 bases, with 17 bases between. This CDR3 reads CASGLVHRKDYHNEQFF. In DNA, the CDR3 is TGTGCTAGTGGTTTGGTACATAGGAAGGATTACCACAATGAGCAGTTCTTC.

This clonotype showed up many times. The chain joins TRBV12-3 or TRBV12-4 to TRBJ1-2; D is unresolved. The CDR3 is 12 residues long. The V gene lost 2 bases and the J gene lost 4 bases, with 5 bases spanning the gap. CDR3 DNA: TGTGCCAGCAGTTTAAGCCTCTATGGCTACACCTTC. Translated, it gives CASSLSLYGYTF.

This clonotype came up a few times. The CDR3 sequence: CASSAGQDGYTF. In nucleotides, the CDR3 is TGTGCCAGCTCAGCAGGGCAGGATGGCTACACCTTC. The chain recombines TRBV18 with TRBJ1-2, with D perhaps TRBD1 (5 bases). Per germline, CDR1 KGHSH and CDR2 LQKENI. The ends were cut back, 5 bases at V and 6 bases at J, with 10 bases in the middle. The length of the CDR3 is 12 residues.

The chain has TRBV3-1 and TRBJ1-5; tentatively, D is TRBD1 (6 bases). The V end lost 4 bases, the J end lost 5 bases, and 12 bases lay between the germline ends. This CDR3 region has 14 residues. Germline V gives CDR1 LGHDT, CDR2 YNNKEL (reference sequence). The chain's CDR3 is CASSRARGHQPQHF. The CDR3 DNA reads TGTGCCAGCAGCCGGGCCCGGGGGCATCAGCCCCAGCATTTT.

This chain links TRBV7-8 with TRBJ2-7, with 7 bases that match TRBD2. With V trimmed by 3 bases and J by 1 base, 9 bases remained unmatched. The CDR3 is made up of 16 amino acids. CDR1 and CDR2 from the germline V gene are SGHVS and FQNEAQ. CDR3 sequence reads: CASSFQAGTRSYEQYF. The DNA for the CDR3 is TGTGCCAGCAGCTTTCAAGCGGGGACCCGTTCCTACGAGCAGTACTTC.

V usage is TRBV7-6 and J usage is TRBJ2-2, with D possibly called TRBD1 or TRBD2 (7 bases each). The CDR3 length is 16 residues. Trimming shortened V by 5 bases and J by 12 bases, and 25 bases separated the two germline ends. CDR1 SGHVS and CDR2 FNYEAQ come from the germline V gene. This CDR3 is CASSGTRGGAERKLFF. In DNA form, the CDR3 reads TGTGCCAGCAGCGGAACCAGGGGGGGAGCGGAACGAAAGCTGTTTTTT.

This clonotype was observed at least ten times. The rearrangement links TRBV27 to TRBJ2-3; a weak D match, TRBD2 (5 bases). Germline V gene sequence: CDR1 MNHEY, CDR2 SMNVEV (reference sequence). The ends were cut back, 6 bases at V and 6 bases at J, with 16 bases in the middle. The CDR3 covers 14 residues. CDR3 protein: CASSGLKNLDTQYF. In DNA, the CDR3 is TGTGCCAGCAGCGGACTCAAGAATTTGGATACGCAGTATTTT.

This clonotype was seen a handful of times. This chain links TRBV11-1 with TRBJ2-7; 12 positions match TRBD1. J gave up 4 bases and V 2 bases, and 12 bases lay outside the gene matches. The CDR3 is made up of 18 amino acids. Germline-derived CDR1 and CDR2 are SGHAT and FQDESV (reference sequence). The DNA of the CDR3 is TGTGCCAGCAGCTTAAAACGGGACAGGGGGCGAGGACGTTACGAGCAGTACTTC. Residues: CASSLKRDRGRGRYEQYF.

This clonotype was picked up a small number of times. This chain joins TRBV5-1 and TRBJ2-1; 7 nucleotides line up with TRBD1. J gave up 6 bases and V 1 base, and 7 bases lay outside the gene matches. The CDR3 is made up of 15 amino acids. Germline values: CDR1 SGHRS, CDR2 YFSETQ. CDR3 sequence (DNA): TGCGCCAGCAGCTTGCCGACAGGGAGCGGCAATGAGCAGTTCTTC. Translation gives CASSLPTGSGNEQFF.

This clonotype was detected a few times. The gene calls are TRBV9 and TRBJ2-6; 8 bases align to TRBD1. V lost 3 bases to trimming and J lost 10 bases; unmatched junction nucleotides: 6. The CDR3 extends over 14 amino acids. The germline V gene encodes CDR1 SGDLS and CDR2 YYNGEE. The CDR3: CASSATGQGNVLTF. CDR3 bases: TGTGCCAGCAGCGCTACAGGACAGGGTAACGTCCTGACTTTC. The full variable domain, in which reference TRBV9 and TRBJ2-6 provide the parts outside the CDR3, is DSGVTQTPKHLITATGQRVTLRCSPRSGDLSVYWYQQSLDQGLQFLIQYYNGEERAKGNILERFSAQQFPDLHSELNLSSLELGDSALYFCASSATGQGNVLTFGAGSRLTVL.

A few counts support this clonotype. The V call is TRBV27, the J call TRBJ2-1, with D tentatively TRBD1 (5 bases). Germline V CDR1 and CDR2: MNHEY, SMNVEV (reference sequence). This CDR3 is 16 amino acids long. V was shortened by 0 bases and J by 7 bases, with 16 bases between the two germline ends. CDR3 in DNA: TGTGCCAGCAGTTTATCCAGACTCAGGGTTATGAATGAGCAGTTCTTC. Translated: CASSLSRLRVMNEQFF.

This clonotype was observed many times. The chain carries TRBV7-9 and TRBJ1-2; D is uncertain. The CDR3 is 11 amino acids. The V end was cut by 5 bases, the J end by 7 bases, with 8 bases between. Germline CDR1 reads SEHNR; CDR2 reads FQNEAQ (reference sequence). The CDR3 DNA sequence: TGTGCCAGCAGCCGTGGGTCTGGCTACACCTTC. Encoded protein: CASSRGSGYTF.

This clonotype was detected ten times or more. V and J are TRBV10-2 and TRBJ1-2; no clear D. This CDR3 region has 14 residues. V gave up 6 bases and J gave up 8 bases, with 19 bases separating them. The germline V gene encodes CDR1 WSHSY and CDR2 SAAADI. The CDR3 region is CASRSHGAPGGYTF. The CDR3 nucleotides read TGCGCCAGCAGATCCCACGGCGCCCCCGGCGGCTACACCTTC.

The CDR3 loop reads CASSLLPGGNEQYF. The DNA of the CDR3 is TGTGCCAGCAGTTTACTGCCAGGGGGGAACGAGCAGTACTTC. This chain connects TRBV28 to TRBJ2-7, with a possible D match to TRBD1 (7 bases). Germline loops: CDR1 MDHEN, CDR2 SYDVKM. The V gene lost 2 bases and the J gene lost 5 bases, with 13 bases spanning the gap. The CDR3 covers 14 residues. The full variable domain, rest sourced from reference TRBV28 and TRBJ2-7, is DVKVTQSSRYLVKRTGEKVFLECVQDMDHENMFWYRQDPGLGLRLIYFSYDVKMKEKGDIPEGYSVSREKKERFSLILESASTNQTSMYLCASSLLPGGNEQYFGPGTRLTVT.

This rearrangement joins TRBV11-1 to TRBJ2-2; D not resolved. Deletions cut 3 bases from V and 3 bases from J, with 5 bases between. This CDR3 is built from 13 residues. Germline V gives CDR1 SGHAT, CDR2 FQDESV (reference sequence). The CDR3 bases are TGTGCCAGCAGCTTTTGGGACACCGGGGAGCTGTTTTTT. This gives the protein CASSFWDTGELFF.

This clonotype was detected ten times or more. V and J are TRBV15 and TRBJ2-7; D unresolved. The V gene lost 0 bases and the J gene lost 1 base, with 10 bases spanning the gap. This CDR3 spans 15 amino acids. Germline V CDR1 and CDR2: LNHNV, YYDKDF (reference sequence). CDR3 DNA: TGTGCCACCAGCAGAGATCAGAGCCCATCCTACGAGCAGTACTTC. It codes for CATSRDQSPSYEQYF.

This clonotype was recorded at least ten times. The V gene is TRBV12-3 or TRBV12-4, the J gene TRBJ1-5, with D maybe TRBD1 (6 bases). The CDR3 has 14 amino acids. V was clipped by 5 bases and J by 5 bases, with 13 bases between them. Written as DNA, the CDR3 is TGTGCCAGCAGTCCCGACAGGAGGTATCAGCCCCAGCATTTT. It yields the protein CASSPDRRYQPQHF.

This chain links TRBV7-9 with TRBJ2-5, with TRBD1 matching 8 bases. The germline gives CDR1 SEHNR, CDR2 FQNEAQ (reference sequence). Trimming took 4 bases from V and 6 from J; bases not matched to a gene: 16. CDR3 size: 17 residues. In DNA, the CDR3 is TGTGCCAGCAGCTCCGTTTTGACAGGGGAGTGGTGGCAGACCCAGTACTTC. This sequence encodes CASSSVLTGEWWQTQYF.

Ten or more counts support this clonotype. Its ends do not fully match the called genes, so a read error is possible. This sequence joins TRBV12-3 or TRBV12-4 and TRBJ2-1; 12 bases fit TRBD2. CDR3 size: 15 residues. The DNA of the CDR3 is TGTGCCAGCAGTCTAGCGGGAGGGGGGCGGAATGAGCAGTTCTTC. Protein sequence: CASSLAGGGRNEQFF.

This chain uses TRBV5-1 with TRBJ2-1; 10 positions match TRBD1. The V gene end was trimmed by 1 base and the J gene end by 6 bases; junction bases not matched to a gene: 4. The CDR3 length is 15 residues. Germline values: CDR1 SGHRS, CDR2 YFSETQ. Here the CDR3 reads CASSLLRTGGNEQFF. The CDR3 coding sequence is TGCGCCAGCAGCTTGCTGCGGACAGGGGGCAATGAGCAGTTCTTC.